This T cell receptor (beta chain) was sequenced for a study of OX40 agonist ivuxolimab in advanced cancers. About the study: A diagnosis of hepatocellular carcinoma, melanoma, renal cell or head and neck cancer was present in dose-escalation patients.

Sequencing used immunoSEQ multiplex PCR; TCRdb keeps in-frame clones, though not all of them. The sample includes about 71,000 clones, 84% seen only once; the top ten take less than 0.9%. With respect to this clone: Other DNA sequences of this sample code for an identical CDR3.

The CDR3 extends over 13 amino acids. From germline, CDR1 is LNHDA and CDR2 SQIVND (reference sequence). Trimming left V 2 bases short and J 2 bases short, with 6 bases between. J is TRBJ1-1 and V is TRBV19; tentatively, D is TRBD1 (5 bases). The sample consisted of CD4+ or CD8+ T cells sorted from blood, taken in a trial of the OX40 agonist ivuxolimab. This receptor was obtained from an adult with an advanced solid tumor such as melanoma, head and neck, liver or kidney cancer. CDR3 bases: TGTGCCAGTAGTATAACAGGAAACACTGAAGCTTTCTTT. Its protein is CASSITGNTEAFF.